The present T cell receptor (beta chain) was sequenced within a study of T cell repertoires in cytomegalovirus infection. Note on this clonotype: Its matching antigen is unknown.

TCRdb re-called the reads with MiXCR, one entry per CDR3 protein. The table lists approximately 500,000 distinct CDR3 sequences, about 33% of them singletons. V dropped 2 bases and J dropped 4; count of bases not matched to a gene: 0. CDR1 is LNHDA, CDR2 SQIVND, per germline (reference sequence). The CDR3 runs to 13 residues. Sequenced material: cultured PBMCs, taken from culture after CMV antigen stimulation. The clonotype originates from a human donor in good health (CMV status not recorded). Some clones in this sample may be carry-over from other donors' samples. The chain has TRBV19 and TRBJ2-3, with 7 bases fitting TRBD1. CDR3 residues: CASSIQGADTQYF. The CDR3 nucleotides are TGTGCCAGTAGTATACAGGGGGCAGATACGCAGTATTTT.